This entry lists 18 T cell receptor beta chains sequenced from one sample in a study of blood T cell repertoires in COVID-19. Sequencing was performed with immunoSEQ multiplex PCR; in TCRdb, only in-frame clones are kept and a portion is missing. The sample consists of 100,000 to 150,000 clones, about 89% of them appearing once. Sequencing input: peripheral blood. The receptor source for this set is a man aged 55 to 70 with COVID-19, enrolled during active disease.

V is TRBV6-4 and J is TRBJ2-4, with 7 nucleotides matching TRBD1. The V gene end was trimmed by 2 bases and the J gene end by 3 bases; junction bases not matched to a gene: 4. Germline CDR1 and CDR2: MRHNA and SNTAGT. This CDR3 is 15 amino acids long. The CDR3 spells CASSDTDRDKNIQYF. Written as DNA, the CDR3 is TGTGCCAGCAGTGACACTGACAGGGACAAAAACATTCAGTACTTC.

The chain links TRBV6-5 to TRBJ1-4, with TRBD1 matching over 7 bases. V lost 6 bases and J lost 8; bases outside the gene matches: 9. This CDR3 region has 14 residues. CDR1 is MNHEY, CDR2 SVGAGI, per germline. The CDR3 reads CASSLTGLGEKLFF. The CDR3, as DNA: TGTGCCAGCAGCCTGACAGGGTTGGGAGAAAAACTGTTTTTT.

CDR3 residues: CASSPAVSSYEQYF. CDR3 in DNA: TGTGCCAGTAGTCCGGCGGTGAGCTCCTACGAGCAGTACTTC. V gene TRBV19 combines with J gene TRBJ2-7; D gene ambiguous. The CDR3 loop spans 14 amino acids. V lost 5 bases and J lost 0, with 11 bases in between. Germline-derived CDR1 and CDR2 are LNHDA and SQIVND (reference sequence).

The chain's CDR3 is CAWNPGAQETQYF. The CDR3 region has the DNA TGTGCCTGGAATCCAGGGGCACAAGAGACCCAGTACTTC. The chain employs TRBV30 and TRBJ2-5, with a possible D match to TRBD1 (6 bases). The ends were cut back, 4 bases at V and 2 bases at J, with 11 bases in the middle. Germline V gene sequence: CDR1 GTSNPN, CDR2 SVGIG (reference sequence). The CDR3 has 13 amino acids.

The V gene is TRBV20-1, the J gene TRBJ2-2; D remains unclear. Trimming took 7 bases from V and 6 from J, leaving 6 bases between them. Per germline, CDR1 DFQATT and CDR2 SNEGSKA (reference sequence). This CDR3 has 10 amino acids. CDR3 in DNA: TGCAGTGTAAGAGCCGGGGAGCTGTTTTTT. Translation: CSVRAGELFF.

The V call is TRBV7-2, the J call TRBJ2-7; 9 nucleotides line up with TRBD1. The junction had 3 bases not matched to a gene; V was cut back by 4 bases and J by 2 bases. CDR1 and CDR2 from the germline V gene are SGHTA and FQGNSA. CDR3 size: 14 residues. CDR3 nucleotides: TGTGCCAGCAGCTACGGGACAGGGCCCTACGAGCAGTACTTC. This sequence encodes CASSYGTGPYEQYF.

J is TRBJ1-1 and V is TRBV2, with 9 bases identical to TRBD1. The CDR3 runs to 16 residues. Germline loops: CDR1 SNHLY, CDR2 FYNNEI. The V segment lost 0 bases and the J segment 10 bases; nucleotides outside the gene matches: 12. The CDR3 DNA follows: TGTGCCAGCAGTGAAGCGTCCTCGCGGGACAGGGTGGGAGCTTTCTTT. Its protein product is CASSEASSRDRVGAFF.

The V gene is TRBV10-3, the J gene TRBJ2-5, with 9 bases fitting TRBD1. CDR3 length equals 16 residues. CDR1 and CDR2 from the germline V gene are ENHRY and SYGVKD. V was clipped by 4 bases and J by 0 bases; unmatched bases: 6. The CDR3 reads CAISGDRDRDQETQYF. The CDR3 nucleotides read TGTGCCATCAGTGGAGACCGGGACAGGGACCAAGAGACCCAGTACTTC.

The V and J genes are TRBV7-6 and TRBJ1-3; tentative D call: TRBD1 (6 bases). Germline V lookup: CDR1 SGHVS, CDR2 FNYEAQ. The V end was cut by 6 bases, the J end by 0 bases, with 21 bases between. The CDR3 extends over 18 amino acids. CDR3 region: CASSLGQSHPSSGNTIYF. DNA for the CDR3: TGTGCCAGCAGTCTTGGACAGAGCCATCCAAGCTCTGGAAACACCATATATTTT.

The V and J genes are TRBV6-2 or TRBV6-3 and TRBJ2-7; D is possibly TRBD1 (6 bases). Trimming left V 4 bases short and J 4 bases short, with 20 bases between. Germline CDR1 reads MNHEY; CDR2 reads SVGEGT. The CDR3 runs 16 residues. Here the CDR3 reads CASSFVPGTGIYEQYF. The CDR3 DNA follows: TGTGCCAGCAGTTTCGTCCCCGGAACAGGGATTTACGAGCAGTACTTC.

This clone was observed a single time. V usage is TRBV6-1 and J usage is TRBJ1-4; D uncertain. The germline V gene has CDR1 MNHNS and CDR2 SASEGT. V gave up 2 bases and J gave up 8 bases, with 6 bases separating them. The CDR3 length is 12 residues. As DNA, the CDR3 is TGTGCCAGCAGTGAATCTAGAGAAAAACTGTTTTTT. Protein product: CASSESREKLFF.

The CDR3 DNA follows: TGCGCCAGCAGCTCACAGGGGGCCGCCTATGAAAAACTGTTTTTT. This translates into CASSSQGAAYEKLFF. V and J are TRBV5-1 and TRBJ1-4, with 9 nucleotides matching TRBD1. CDR3 length: 15 amino acids. The trim removed 3 bases at V and 6 bases at J, leaving 6 bases unmatched. From germline, CDR1 is SGHRS and CDR2 YFSETQ.

The rearrangement joins TRBV6-5 to TRBJ1-5; D is uncertain. The V end lost 0 bases, the J end lost 8 bases, and 8 bases lay between the germline ends. The CDR3 consists of 13 residues. In germline, CDR1 is MNHEY, CDR2 SVGAGI. DNA of the CDR3: TGTGCCAGCAGTTACTCCACCCAGGAGCCCCAGCATTTT. This translates into CASSYSTQEPQHF.

CDR3 sequence (DNA): TGTGCCAGCAGCTTGGAGAGAGACACTGAAGCTTTCTTT. Its protein is CASSLERDTEAFF. The V and J genes are TRBV7-6 and TRBJ1-1; D unresolved. V was clipped by 3 bases and J by 3 bases, with 8 bases between them. The CDR3 totals 13 residues. CDR1 and CDR2 (germline): SGHVS, FNYEAQ.

V is TRBV5-1 and J is TRBJ2-3, with 7 bases identical to TRBD1. The germline gives CDR1 SGHRS, CDR2 YFSETQ. Trimming removed 0 bases from V and 0 bases from J; junction bases left unmatched: 4. The CDR3 runs to 16 residues. DNA of the CDR3: TGCGCCAGCAGCTTGGGGGTGACAGGGAGCACAGATACGCAGTATTTT. This translates into CASSLGVTGSTDTQYF.

This clone showed up just once. The chain joins TRBV5-6 to TRBJ1-5; 7 bases fit TRBD1. Germline CDR1 reads SGHDT; CDR2 reads YYEEEE. The junction had 4 bases not matched to a gene; V was cut back by 1 base and J by 0 bases. The CDR3 is made up of 16 amino acids. The CDR3 bases are TGTGCCAGCAGCTTGCCGGGACAGATTAGCAATCAGCCCCAGCATTTT. This encodes CASSLPGQISNQPQHF.

This clone was seen more than once but under ten times. The chain has TRBV9 and TRBJ2-3; tentatively, D is TRBD2 (6 bases). From germline, CDR1 is SGDLS and CDR2 YYNGEE. The CDR3 is 16 residues long. Trimming pared 0 bases from V and 3 bases from J, leaving 14 bases between. The chain's CDR3 is CASSVDFRGGTDTQYF. The CDR3 DNA is TGTGCCAGCAGCGTAGATTTCCGGGGAGGTACAGATACGCAGTATTTT.

The rearrangement links TRBV3-1 (or the pseudogene TRBV3-2) to TRBJ2-5, with a weak D call TRBD1 (5 bases). V lost 3 bases, J lost 4 bases, and 12 bases lay in between. The CDR3 runs to 14 residues. CDR1 is LGHDT and CDR2 is YNNKEL in the germline V gene (reference sequence). The CDR3 loop is CASSQETAGETQYF. The CDR3 region has the DNA TGTGCCAGCAGCCAGGAGACAGCCGGAGAGACCCAGTACTTC.